This T cell receptor (beta chain) was sequenced for a study of tissue T cells after allogeneic stem cell transplantation. Overall study results and limits: Few T cell clones were shared across patients, but motif clusters showed tissue-specific shared signatures. Blood and spleen captured only part of the tissue TCR repertoire. Anatomically similar tissues had similar TCR repertoires within each patient.

The time point: mouse harvest day 7 after allogeneic transplant. The graft held 10^6 splenic CD5+ T cells and 10^7 T-cell-depleted bone marrow cells. B6 (H2b) cells into BALB/c (H2d) mice; tissues taken at day 7 or 14. V was clipped by 5 bases and J by 6 bases; unmatched bases: 3. Per the germline V gene, CDR1 is NNHNN and CDR2 is SYGAGS (reference sequence). CDR3 size: 13 residues. Comments on this clone: Antigen: not known. Gene names follow the mouse nomenclature. The read is 1 residue too short to cover the CDR3 end, so that end is filled in from the germline J gene.

Libraries were prepared by immunoSEQ multiplex PCR; TCRdb keeps only in-frame clonotypes and omits some of them. The sample records some 4,000 clones, roughly 50% being singletons. The chain uses TRBV13-2 and TRBJ1-1, with TRBD1 matching over 11 bases. The specimen sequenced was lymph node tissue. This sequence was found in a female BALB/c mouse given C57BL/6 T cells with graft-versus-host disease after an allogeneic hematopoietic cell transplant. The covered CDR3 bases are TGTGCCAGCGGCGGACAGGGGGCTGCAGAAGTCTTC. Protein sequence: CASGGQGAAEVF. The full CDR3 protein is CASGGQGAAEVFF.